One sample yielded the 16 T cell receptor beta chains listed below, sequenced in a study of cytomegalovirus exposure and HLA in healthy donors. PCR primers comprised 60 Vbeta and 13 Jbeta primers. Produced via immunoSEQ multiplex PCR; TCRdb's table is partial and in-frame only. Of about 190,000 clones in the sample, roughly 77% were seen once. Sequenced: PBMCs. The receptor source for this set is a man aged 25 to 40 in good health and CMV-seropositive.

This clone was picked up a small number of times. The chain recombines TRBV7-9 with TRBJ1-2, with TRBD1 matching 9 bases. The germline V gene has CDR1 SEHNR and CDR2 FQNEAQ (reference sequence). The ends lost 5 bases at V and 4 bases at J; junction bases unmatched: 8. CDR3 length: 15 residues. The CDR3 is CASSVHTGGGYGYTF. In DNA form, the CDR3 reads TGTGCCAGCAGCGTTCATACAGGGGGCGGCTATGGCTACACCTTC.

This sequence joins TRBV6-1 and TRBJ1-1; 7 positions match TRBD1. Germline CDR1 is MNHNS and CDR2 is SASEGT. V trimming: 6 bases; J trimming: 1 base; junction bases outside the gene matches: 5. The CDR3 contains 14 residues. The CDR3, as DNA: TGTGCCAGCAGGGCTGGGACAGCGAACACTGAAGCTTTCTTT. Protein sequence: CASRAGTANTEAFF.

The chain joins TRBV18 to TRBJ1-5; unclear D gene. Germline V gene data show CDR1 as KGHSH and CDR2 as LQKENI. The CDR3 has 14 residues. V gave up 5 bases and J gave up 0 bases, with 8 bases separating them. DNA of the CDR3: TGTGCCAGCTCATCAACAGATAGCAATCAGCCCCAGCATTTT. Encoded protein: CASSSTDSNQPQHF.

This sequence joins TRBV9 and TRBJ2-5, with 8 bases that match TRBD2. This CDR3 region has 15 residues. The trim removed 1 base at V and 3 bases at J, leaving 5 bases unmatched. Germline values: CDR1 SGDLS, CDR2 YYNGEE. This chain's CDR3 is CASSVMSSGEETQYF. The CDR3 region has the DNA TGTGCCAGCAGCGTAATGAGTAGCGGGGAAGAGACCCAGTACTTC. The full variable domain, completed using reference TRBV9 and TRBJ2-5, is DSGVTQTPKHLITATGQRVTLRCSPRSGDLSVYWYQQSLDQGLQFLIQYYNGEERAKGNILERFSAQQFPDLHSELNLSSLELGDSALYFCASSVMSSGEETQYFGPGTRLLVL.

The CDR3: CAWNSGILYEQYF. The CDR3, as DNA: TGTGCCTGGAATAGCGGGATCCTTTACGAGCAGTACTTC. J is TRBJ2-7 and V is TRBV30; 8 bases match TRBD2. The CDR3 is 13 residues long. V was pared by 4 bases and J by 4 bases, with 6 bases of the junction left unmatched. The germline gives CDR1 GTSNPN, CDR2 SVGIG (reference sequence).

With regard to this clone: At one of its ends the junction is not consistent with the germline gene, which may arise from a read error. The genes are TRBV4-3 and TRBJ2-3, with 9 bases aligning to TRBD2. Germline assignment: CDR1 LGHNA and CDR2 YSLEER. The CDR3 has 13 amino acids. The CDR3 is CASSQPSGVGLNF. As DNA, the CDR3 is TGCGCCAGCAGCCAACCTAGCGGGGTCGGTCTGAATTTT.

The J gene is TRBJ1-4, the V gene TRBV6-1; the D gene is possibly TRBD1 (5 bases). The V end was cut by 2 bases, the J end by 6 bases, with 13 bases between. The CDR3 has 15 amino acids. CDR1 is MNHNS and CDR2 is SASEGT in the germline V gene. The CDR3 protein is CASSEPGGDHEKLFF. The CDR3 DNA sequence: TGTGCCAGCAGTGAACCTGGGGGGGATCATGAAAAACTGTTTTTT.

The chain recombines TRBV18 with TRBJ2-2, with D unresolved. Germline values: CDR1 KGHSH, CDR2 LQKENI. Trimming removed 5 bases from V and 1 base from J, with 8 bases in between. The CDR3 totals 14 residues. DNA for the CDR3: TGTGCCAGCTCAGAGAATCGGAACACCGGGGAGCTGTTTTTT. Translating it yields CASSENRNTGELFF.

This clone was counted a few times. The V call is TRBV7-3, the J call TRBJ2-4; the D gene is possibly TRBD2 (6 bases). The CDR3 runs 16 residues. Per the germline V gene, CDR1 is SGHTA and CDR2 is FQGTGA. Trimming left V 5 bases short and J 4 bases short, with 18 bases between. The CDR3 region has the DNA TGTGCCAGCAGCCCCGCCCCGGGTAGCGGAAAAAACATTCAGTACTTC. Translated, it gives CASSPAPGSGKNIQYF. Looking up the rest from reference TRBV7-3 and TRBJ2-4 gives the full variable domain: GAGVSQTPSNKVTEKGKYVELRCDPISGHTALYWYRQSLGQGPEFLIYFQGTGAADDSGLPNDRFFAVRPEGSVSTLKIQRTERGDSAVYLCASSPAPGSGKNIQYFGAGTRLSVL.

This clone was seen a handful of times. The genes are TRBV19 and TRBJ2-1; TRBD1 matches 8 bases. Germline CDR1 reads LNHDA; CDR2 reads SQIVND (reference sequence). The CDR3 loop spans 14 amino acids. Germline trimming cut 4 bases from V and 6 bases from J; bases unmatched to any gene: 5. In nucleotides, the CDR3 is TGTGCCAGTAGTACGCGACAGGGGTTCAATGAGCAGTTCTTC. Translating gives CASSTRQGFNEQFF.

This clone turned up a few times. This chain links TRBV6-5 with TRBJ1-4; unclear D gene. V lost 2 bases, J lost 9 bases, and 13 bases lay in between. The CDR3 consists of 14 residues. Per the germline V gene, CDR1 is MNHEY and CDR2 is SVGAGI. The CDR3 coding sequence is TGTGCCAGCAGTTACGGTCGAGGGCTCCAAAAACTGTTTTTT. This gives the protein CASSYGRGLQKLFF.

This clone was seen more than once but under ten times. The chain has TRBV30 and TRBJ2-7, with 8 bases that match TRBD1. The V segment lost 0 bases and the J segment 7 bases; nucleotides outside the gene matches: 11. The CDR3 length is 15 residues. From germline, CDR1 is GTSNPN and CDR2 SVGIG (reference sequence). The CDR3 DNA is TGTGCCTGGAGTGTACTGGTCGGACAGGGAAGAGAGCAGTACTTC. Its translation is CAWSVLVGQGREQYF.

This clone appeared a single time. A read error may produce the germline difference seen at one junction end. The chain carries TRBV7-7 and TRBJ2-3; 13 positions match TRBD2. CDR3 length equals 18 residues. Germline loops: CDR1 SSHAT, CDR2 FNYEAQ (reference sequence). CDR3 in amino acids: CASSLASWTSGGTDTQYF. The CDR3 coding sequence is TGTGCTAGCAGCTTAGCTAGTTGGACTAGCGGGGGTACAGATACGCAGTATTTT.

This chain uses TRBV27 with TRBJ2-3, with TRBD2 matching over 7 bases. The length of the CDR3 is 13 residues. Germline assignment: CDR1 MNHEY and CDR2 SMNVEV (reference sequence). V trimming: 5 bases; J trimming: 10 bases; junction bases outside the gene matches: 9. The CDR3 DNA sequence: TGTGCCAGCAGTCGTGCGGGAGAGGTTGCGCAGTATTTT. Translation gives CASSRAGEVAQYF.

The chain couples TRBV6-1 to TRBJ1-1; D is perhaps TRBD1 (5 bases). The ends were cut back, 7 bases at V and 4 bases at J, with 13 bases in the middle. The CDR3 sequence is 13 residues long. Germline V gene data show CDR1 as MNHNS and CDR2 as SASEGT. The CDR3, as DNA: TGTGCCAGCATACGCCCGGGGGGCACTGAAGCTTTCTTT. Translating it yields CASIRPGGTEAFF.

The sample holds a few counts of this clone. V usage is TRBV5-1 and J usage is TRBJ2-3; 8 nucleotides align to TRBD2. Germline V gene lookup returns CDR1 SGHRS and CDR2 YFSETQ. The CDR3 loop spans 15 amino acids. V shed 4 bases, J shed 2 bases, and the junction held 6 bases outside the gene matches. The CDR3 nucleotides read TGCGCCAGCAGCCCCCATAGCGGGGCCACAGATACGCAGTATTTT. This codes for CASSPHSGATDTQYF.